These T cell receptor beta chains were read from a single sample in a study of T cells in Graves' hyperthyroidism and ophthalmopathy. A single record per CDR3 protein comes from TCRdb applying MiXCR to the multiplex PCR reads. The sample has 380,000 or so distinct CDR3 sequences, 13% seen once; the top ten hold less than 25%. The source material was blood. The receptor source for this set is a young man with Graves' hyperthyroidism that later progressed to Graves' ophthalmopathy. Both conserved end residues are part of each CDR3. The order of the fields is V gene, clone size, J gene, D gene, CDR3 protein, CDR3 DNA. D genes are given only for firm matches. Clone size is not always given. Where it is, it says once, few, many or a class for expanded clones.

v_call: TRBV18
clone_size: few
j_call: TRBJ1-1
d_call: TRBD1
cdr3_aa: CASSPLGQAAEAFF
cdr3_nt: TGTGCCAGCTCACCACTAGGACAGGCTGCTGAAGCTTTCTTT

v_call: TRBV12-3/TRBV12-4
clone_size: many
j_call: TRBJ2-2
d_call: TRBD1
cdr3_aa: CASSFPGQRNTGELFF
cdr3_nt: TGTGCCAGCAGTTTTCCGGGACAGAGAAACACCGGGGAGCTGTTTTTT

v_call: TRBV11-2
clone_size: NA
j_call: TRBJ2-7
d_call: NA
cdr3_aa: CASSLVFGTYEQYF
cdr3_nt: TGTGCCAGCAGCTTAGTTTTCGGTACCTACGAGCAGTACTTC

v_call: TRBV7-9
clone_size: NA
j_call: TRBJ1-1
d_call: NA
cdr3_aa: CASSLVKGGGTEASF
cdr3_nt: TGTGCCAGCAGCTTAGTAAAGGGAGGTGGCACTGAAGCTTCGTTT

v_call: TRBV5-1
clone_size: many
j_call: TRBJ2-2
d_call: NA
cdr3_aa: CASSLVAGTTGELFF
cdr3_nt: TGCGCCAGCAGCTTGGTGGCGGGGACAACCGGGGAGCTGTTTTTT

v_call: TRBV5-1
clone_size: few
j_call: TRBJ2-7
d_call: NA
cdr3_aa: CASSYTTSYEQYF
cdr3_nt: TGCGCCAGCAGCTATACAACTTCCTACGAGCAGTACTTC

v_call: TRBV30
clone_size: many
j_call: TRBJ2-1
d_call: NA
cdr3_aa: CAWSYSGVPTYNEQFF
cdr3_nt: TGTGCCTGGAGCTACTCTGGGGTGCCCACTTACAATGAGCAGTTCTTC

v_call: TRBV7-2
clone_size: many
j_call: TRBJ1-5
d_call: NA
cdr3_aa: CASSRTAEQPQHF
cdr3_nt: TGTGCCAGCAGCAGGACAGCGGAACAGCCCCAGCATTTT

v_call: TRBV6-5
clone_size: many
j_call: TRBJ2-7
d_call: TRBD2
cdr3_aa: CASSYSASGGGYEQYF
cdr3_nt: TGTGCCAGCAGTTACTCGGCTAGCGGGGGAGGCTACGAGCAGTACTTC

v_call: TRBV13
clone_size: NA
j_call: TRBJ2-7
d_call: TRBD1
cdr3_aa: CASSRGRRPGGSTYEQYF
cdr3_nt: TGTGCCAGCAGCAGGGGAAGACGCCCAGGGGGTTCAACCTACGAGCAGTACTTC

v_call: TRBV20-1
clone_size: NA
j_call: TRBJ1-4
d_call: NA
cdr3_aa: CSARQGGKLFF
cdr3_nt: TGCAGTGCTAGACAGGGAGGGAAACTGTTTTTT

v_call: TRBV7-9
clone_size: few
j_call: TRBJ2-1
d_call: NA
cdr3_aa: CASNPGGTSYNEQFF
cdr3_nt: TGTGCCAGCAACCCAGGAGGGACCTCCTACAATGAGCAGTTCTTC

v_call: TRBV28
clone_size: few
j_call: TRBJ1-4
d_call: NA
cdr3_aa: CASSGTIRHQKLFF
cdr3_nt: TGTGCCAGCAGCGGGACAATCCGACATCAAAAACTGTTTTTT

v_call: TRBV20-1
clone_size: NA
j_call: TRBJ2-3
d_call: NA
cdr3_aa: CSAPRGSSTDTQYF
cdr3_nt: TGCAGTGCTCCGCGCGGTAGCAGCACAGATACGCAGTATTTT

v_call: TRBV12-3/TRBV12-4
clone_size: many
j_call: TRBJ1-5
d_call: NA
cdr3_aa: CASSPDGINQPQHF
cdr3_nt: TGTGCCAGCAGTCCAGACGGAATCAATCAGCCCCAGCATTTT

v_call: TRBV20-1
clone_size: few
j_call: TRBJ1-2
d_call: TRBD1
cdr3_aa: CSAKFRGSLLYGYTF
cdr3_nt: TGCAGTGCTAAATTCAGGGGGAGTCTCCTCTATGGCTACACCTTC

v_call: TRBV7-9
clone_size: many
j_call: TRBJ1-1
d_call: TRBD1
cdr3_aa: CASSFGTAKNTEAFF
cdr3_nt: TGTGCCAGCAGCTTTGGGACAGCAAAGAACACTGAAGCTTTCTTT

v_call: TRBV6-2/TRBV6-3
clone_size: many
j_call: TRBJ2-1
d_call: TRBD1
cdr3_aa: CASSSPGRGFGEQFF
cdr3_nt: TGTGCCAGCAGTTCCCCCGGCAGGGGGTTTGGTGAGCAGTTCTTC

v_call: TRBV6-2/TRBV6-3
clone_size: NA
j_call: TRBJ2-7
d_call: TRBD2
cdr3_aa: CASSSRSGGASYEQYF
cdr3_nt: TGTGCCAGCAGTTCCAGAAGCGGGGGGGCCTCCTACGAGCAGTACTTC